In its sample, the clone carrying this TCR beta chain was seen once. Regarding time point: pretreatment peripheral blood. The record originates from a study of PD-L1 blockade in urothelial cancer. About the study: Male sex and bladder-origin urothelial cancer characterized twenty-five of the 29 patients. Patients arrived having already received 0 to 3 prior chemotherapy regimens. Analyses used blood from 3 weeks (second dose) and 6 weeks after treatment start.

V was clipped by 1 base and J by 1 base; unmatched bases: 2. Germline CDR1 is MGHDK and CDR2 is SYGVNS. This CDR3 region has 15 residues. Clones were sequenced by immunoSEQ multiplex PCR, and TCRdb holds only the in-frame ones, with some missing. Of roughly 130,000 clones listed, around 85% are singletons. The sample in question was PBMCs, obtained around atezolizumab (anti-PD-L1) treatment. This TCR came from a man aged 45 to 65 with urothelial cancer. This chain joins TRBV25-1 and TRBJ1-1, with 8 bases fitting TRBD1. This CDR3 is CASSESGTGNTEAFF. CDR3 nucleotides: TGTGCCAGCAGTGAATCAGGGACAGGGAACACTGAAGCTTTCTTT.